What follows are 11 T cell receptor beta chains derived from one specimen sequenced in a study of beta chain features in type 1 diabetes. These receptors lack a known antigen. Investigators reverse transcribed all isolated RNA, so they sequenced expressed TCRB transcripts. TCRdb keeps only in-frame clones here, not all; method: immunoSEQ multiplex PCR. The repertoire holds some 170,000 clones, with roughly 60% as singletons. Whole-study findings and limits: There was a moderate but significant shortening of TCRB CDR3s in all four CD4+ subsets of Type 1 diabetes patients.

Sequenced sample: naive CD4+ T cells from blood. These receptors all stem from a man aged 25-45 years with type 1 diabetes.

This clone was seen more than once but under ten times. CDR3 loop: CASSHSSGANVLTF. CDR3 nucleotides: TGTGCCAGCAGCCACAGCTCTGGGGCCAACGTCCTGACTTTC. This sequence joins TRBV7-9 and TRBJ2-6; D gene uncertain. V gave up 5 bases and J gave up 0 bases, with 5 bases separating them. Germline assignment: CDR1 SEHNR and CDR2 FQNEAQ (reference sequence). The CDR3 has 14 residues. Using reference TRBV7-9 and TRBJ2-6 for the parts outside the CDR3, the full variable domain is DTGVSQNPRHKITKRGQNVTFRCDPISEHNRLYWYRQTLGQGPEFLTYFQNEAQLEKSRLLSDRFSAERPKGSFSTLEIQRTEQGDSAMYLCASSHSSGANVLTFGAGSRLTVL.

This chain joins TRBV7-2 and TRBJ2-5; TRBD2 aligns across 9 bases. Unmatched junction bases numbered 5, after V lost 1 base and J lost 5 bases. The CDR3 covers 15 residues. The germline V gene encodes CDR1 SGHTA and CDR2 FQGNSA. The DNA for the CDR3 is TGTGCCAGCAGCTTAGTAGCGGGGGCAATGGAGACCCAGTACTTC. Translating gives CASSLVAGAMETQYF.

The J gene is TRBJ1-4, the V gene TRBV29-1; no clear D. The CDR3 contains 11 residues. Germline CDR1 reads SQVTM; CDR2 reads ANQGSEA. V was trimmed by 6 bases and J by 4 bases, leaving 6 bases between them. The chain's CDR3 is CSVGFNEKLFF. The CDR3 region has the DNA TGCAGCGTCGGGTTTAATGAAAAACTGTTTTTT.

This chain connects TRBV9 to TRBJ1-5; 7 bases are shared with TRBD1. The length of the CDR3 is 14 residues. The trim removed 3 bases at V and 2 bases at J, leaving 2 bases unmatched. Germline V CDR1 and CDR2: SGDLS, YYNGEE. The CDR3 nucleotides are TGTGCCAGCAGCGGAACAGGGGGCAATCAGCCCCAGCATTTT. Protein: CASSGTGGNQPQHF.

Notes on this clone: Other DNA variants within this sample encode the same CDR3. The CDR3 here is CAWSPGTDTQYF. In DNA form, the CDR3 reads TGTGCCTGGAGTCCGGGGACAGATACGCAGTATTTT. This rearrangement joins TRBV30 to TRBJ2-3; tentatively, D is TRBD2 (5 bases). Germline V gene sequence: CDR1 GTSNPN, CDR2 SVGIG (reference sequence). Trimming took 2 bases from V and 3 from J, leaving 6 bases between them. This CDR3 is built from 12 residues.

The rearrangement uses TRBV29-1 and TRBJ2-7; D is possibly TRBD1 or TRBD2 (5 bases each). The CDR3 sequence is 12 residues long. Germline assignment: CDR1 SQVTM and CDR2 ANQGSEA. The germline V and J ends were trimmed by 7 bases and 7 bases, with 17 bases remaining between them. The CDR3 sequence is CSARAGTSEQYF. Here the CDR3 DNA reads TGCAGCGCCAGGGCGGGTACTAGTGAGCAGTACTTC.

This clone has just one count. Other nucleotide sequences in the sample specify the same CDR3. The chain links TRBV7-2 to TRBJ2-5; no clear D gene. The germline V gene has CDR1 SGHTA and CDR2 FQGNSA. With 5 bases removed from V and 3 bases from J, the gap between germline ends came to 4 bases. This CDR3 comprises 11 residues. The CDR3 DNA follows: TGTGCCAGCAGCGCAAAAGAGACCCAGTACTTC. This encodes CASSAKETQYF.

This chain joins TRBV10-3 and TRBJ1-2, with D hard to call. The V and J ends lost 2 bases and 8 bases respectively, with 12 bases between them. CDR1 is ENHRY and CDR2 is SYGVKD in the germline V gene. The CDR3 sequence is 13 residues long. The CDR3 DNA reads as TGTGCCATCAGTGAGGGCCGGGAATACGGCTACACCTTC. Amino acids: CAISEGREYGYTF.

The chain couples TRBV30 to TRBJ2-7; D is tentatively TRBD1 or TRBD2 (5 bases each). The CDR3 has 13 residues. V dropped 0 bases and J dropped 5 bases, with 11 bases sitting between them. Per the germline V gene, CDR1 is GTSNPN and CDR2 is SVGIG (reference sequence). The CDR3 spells CAWSVSGTHEQYF. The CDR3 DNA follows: TGTGCCTGGAGTGTCTCCGGGACCCACGAGCAGTACTTC. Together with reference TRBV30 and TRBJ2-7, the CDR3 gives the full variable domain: SQTIHQWPATLVQPVGSPLSLECTVEGTSNPNLYWYRQAAGRGLQLLFYSVGIGQISSEVPQNLSASRPQDRQFILSSKKLLLSDSGFYLCAWSVSGTHEQYFGPGTRLTVT.

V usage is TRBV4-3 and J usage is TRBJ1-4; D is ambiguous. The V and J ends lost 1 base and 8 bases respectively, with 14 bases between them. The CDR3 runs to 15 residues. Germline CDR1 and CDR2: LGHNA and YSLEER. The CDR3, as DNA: TGCGCCAGCAGCCAAGGGTTGCTTACTGGCGAAAAACTGTTTTTT. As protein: CASSQGLLTGEKLFF.

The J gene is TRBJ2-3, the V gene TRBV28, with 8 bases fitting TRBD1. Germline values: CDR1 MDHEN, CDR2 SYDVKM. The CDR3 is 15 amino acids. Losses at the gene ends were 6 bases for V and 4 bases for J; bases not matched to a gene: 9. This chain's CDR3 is CASRAVRGLSDTQYF. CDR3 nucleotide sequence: TGTGCCAGCAGGGCCGTCAGGGGGCTTTCAGATACGCAGTATTTT.